This TCR beta chain stems from a study of low-dose radiotherapy and immunotherapy resistance in tumors. With TRAV- and TRBV-specific primers, first-strand cDNA was made, covering the alpha and beta chains. The TCRs were subjected to amplification over roughly 20 PCR cycles employing a constant-region primer in conjunction with a V-primer adapter. TCRdb reprocessed the reads with MiXCR, giving one entry per CDR3 protein. The sample records tens of thousands of distinct CDR3 sequences, roughly 24% being singletons. CDR3 size: 14 residues. Germline V gene data show CDR1 as SQVTM and CDR2 as ANQGSEA. After removal of 4 bases from V and 3 bases from J, the junction contained 8 bases not matched to a gene. The time point here: before trial treatment. Nivolumab, ipilimumab, aspirin, low-dose cyclophosphamide and low-dose radiotherapy were all administered to the donors. Eligible patients had advanced solid tumors lacking tumor-infiltrating lymphocytes.

This rearrangement joins TRBV29-1 to TRBJ2-7; 8 bases match TRBD1. The sample consisted of PBMCs, taken before treatment. The clonotype was recovered from a male donor with prostate cancer. The CDR3 nucleotides are TGCAGCGTTGGCGGGACAGGCGGCAACTACGAGCAGTACTTC. Encoded protein: CSVGGTGGNYEQYF.